Listed below are T cell receptor beta chains from one sample, sequenced in a study of blood T cell repertoires in COVID-19. The table came from immunoSEQ multiplex PCR; TCRdb's copy has only in-frame clones and leaves some out. The sample includes about 300,000 clones, around 82% of them seen just once. Sequenced: peripheral blood. The receptors were sampled from a woman aged 45 to 65 with acute or convalescent COVID-19. The CDR3 runs from the conserved cysteine through the conserved F or W. Each record gives: clone size, D gene, V gene, J gene, CDR3 protein, CDR3 DNA. The D gene is left open where the match is weak. Expanded clones are given a class, and other clones once, few, many or no size at all.

>.|.|TRBV4-1|TRBJ1-1
CASSQNGRLNTEAFF
TGCGCCAGCAGCCAAAATGGGAGGCTGAACACTGAAGCTTTCTTT
>.|.|TRBV30|TRBJ1-1
CAWSAGGSRTEAFF
TGTGCCTGGAGTGCGGGGGGCAGCCGCACTGAAGCTTTCTTT
>.|.|TRBV12-3/TRBV12-4|TRBJ1-2
CASSLGQMVGYTF
TGTGCCAGCAGTTTAGGGCAGATGGTTGGCTACACCTTC
>.|.|TRBV19|TRBJ2-7
CASSSGSSHEQYF
TGTGCCAGTAGTAGCGGGTCCTCCCACGAGCAGTACTTC
>.|.|TRBV6-5|TRBJ1-2
CASSYSTGGIYGYTF
TGTGCCAGCAGTTACTCGACGGGGGGGATCTATGGCTACACCTTC
>.|TRBD2|TRBV7-8|TRBJ2-1
CASSLRLAGASYNEQFF
TGTGCCAGCAGCCTGAGACTAGCGGGTGCCTCCTACAATGAGCAGTTCTTC
>.|.|TRBV7-9|TRBJ1-4
CASAPGTTNEKLFF
TGTGCCAGCGCGCCAGGGACAACTAATGAAAAACTGTTTTTT
>.|.|TRBV5-1|TRBJ2-1
CASSLVSGPAREQFF
TGCGCCAGCAGCTTGGTGAGCGGGCCGGCACGGGAGCAGTTCTTC
>.|.|TRBV5-1|TRBJ1-2
CASSLEGTGRYYGYTF
TGCGCCAGCAGCTTGGAAGGTACAGGGAGATACTATGGCTACACCTTC
>.|.|TRBV30|TRBJ1-4
CAWEPEGTEKLFF
TGTGCCTGGGAGCCTGAGGGGACAGAAAAACTGTTTTTT
>few|TRBD1|TRBV27|TRBJ1-2
CATGLDRGEGYTF
TGTGCCACCGGCCTGGACAGGGGGGAAGGCTACACCTTC
>.|TRBD1|TRBV9|TRBJ2-1
CASSGGQGASNEQFF
TGTGCCAGCAGCGGGGGACAGGGGGCAAGTAATGAGCAGTTCTTC
>.|TRBD2|TRBV9|TRBJ2-7
CASSVADGLASGEQYF
TGTGCCAGCAGCGTAGCCGATGGACTAGCCTCCGGAGAGCAGTACTTC
>.|TRBD1|TRBV4-1|TRBJ1-1
CASSQSGTGIRGTEAFF
TGCGCCAGCAGCCAGTCCGGGACAGGGATCAGGGGCACTGAAGCTTTCTTT
>.|TRBD1|TRBV27|TRBJ1-1
CASRPWTGGLEAFF
TGTGCCAGCAGACCCTGGACAGGGGGCCTGGAAGCTTTCTTT
>.|.|TRBV24-1|TRBJ2-2
CATRDPNTGELFF
TGTGCCACCCGGGATCCGAACACCGGGGAGCTGTTTTTT
>.|TRBD1|TRBV7-9|TRBJ1-2
CASSGPQGWDGYTF
TGTGCCAGCAGCGGACCACAGGGGTGGGATGGCTACACCTTC
>.|.|TRBV2|TRBJ1-2
CASSETPDYYGYTF
TGTGCCAGCAGTGAAACACCCGACTACTATGGCTACACCTTC
>.|TRBD1|TRBV7-2|TRBJ2-1
CASSLDIRPRDRVYNEQFF
TGTGCCAGCAGCTTAGACATCCGTCCCCGGGACAGGGTATACAATGAGCAGTTCTTC
>.|.|TRBV29-1|TRBJ1-2
CSVEDPGVSSYTF
TGCAGCGTTGAAGATCCGGGAGTTTCTAGCTACACCTTC
>once|.|TRBV6-2/TRBV6-3|TRBJ2-3
CASSSDTITQYF
TGTGCCAGCAGTTCCGACACAATTACGCAGTATTTT
>.|TRBD2|TRBV3-1/TRBV3-2|TRBJ2-7
CASSLGAGGSYEQYF
TGTGCCAGCAGCCTCGGGGCGGGGGGGTCCTACGAGCAGTACTTC
>.|.|TRBV3-1/TRBV3-2|TRBJ1-3
CASSRPLRDGNTIYF
TGTGCCAGCAGCCGACCGTTACGGGATGGAAACACCATATATTTT
>.|.|TRBV7-2|TRBJ2-7
CAVEANSYEQYF
TGTGCCGTGGAGGCCAACTCCTACGAGCAGTACTTC
>.|TRBD1|TRBV6-2/TRBV6-3|TRBJ2-5
CASSSTGGRAETQYF
TGTGCCAGCAGTTCGACAGGGGGCCGTGCGGAGACCCAGTACTTC
>once|TRBD1|TRBV5-8|TRBJ1-1
CASSEQGLYTEAFF
TGTGCCAGCAGCGAACAGGGGCTGTACACTGAAGCTTTCTTT
>.|.|TRBV5-1|TRBJ2-1
CASSLGHPSYNEQFF
TGCGCCAGCAGCTTGGGACACCCGAGTTACAATGAGCAGTTCTTC
>.|.|TRBV5-1|TRBJ1-1
CASSGGGNTEAFF
TGCGCCAGCAGCGGGGGAGGGAACACTGAAGCTTTCTTT
>.|.|TRBV3-1/TRBV3-2|TRBJ2-1
CASSQETRGEQFF
TGTGCCAGCAGCCAAGAGACTCGAGGCGAGCAGTTCTTC
>.|.|TRBV6-5|TRBJ2-7
CATKRGAGGVYEQYF
TGTGCCACCAAACGGGGGGCAGGGGGCGTGTACGAGCAGTACTTC
>.|TRBD1|TRBV5-3|TRBJ1-5
CARRRDSGQPQHF
TGTGCCAGAAGACGGGACAGCGGCCAGCCCCAGCATTTT
>.|TRBD1|TRBV7-9|TRBJ1-5
CASSSDRGRGDQPQHF
TGTGCCAGCAGCTCCGACAGGGGGCGCGGGGATCAGCCCCAGCATTTT
>.|.|TRBV30|TRBJ1-6
CAWSVTTGRNSPLHF
TGTGCCTGGAGTGTGACGACAGGACGAAATTCACCCCTCCACTTT
>.|.|TRBV7-8|TRBJ1-3
CASSPTSGYSGNTIYF
TGTGCCAGCAGCCCAACCTCGGGTTACTCTGGAAACACCATATATTTT
>.|.|TRBV19|TRBJ2-2
CASTPRLVSGNTGELFF
TGTGCCAGTACCCCTAGACTAGTATCGGGGAACACCGGGGAGCTGTTTTTT
>.|.|TRBV18|TRBJ1-2
CASSLIGRANYGYTF
TGTGCCAGCTCTCTTATCGGGAGAGCTAACTATGGCTACACCTTC
>.|.|TRBV5-4|TRBJ1-2
CASSLAGDSANYGYTF
TGTGCCAGCAGCTTGGCGGGGGATTCGGCCAACTATGGCTACACCTTC
>.|TRBD2|TRBV6-4|TRBJ2-1
CASSTSGGVNSYNEQFF
TGTGCCAGCAGTACTAGCGGGGGGGTTAACTCCTACAATGAGCAGTTCTTC
>.|.|TRBV20-1|TRBJ1-6
CSASLDSNSPLHF
TGCAGTGCTAGTTTGGACAGCAATTCACCCCTCCACTTT
>.|TRBD2|TRBV4-1|TRBJ2-3
CASSPQGLAGGTQYF
TGCGCCAGCAGCCCGCAGGGACTAGCGGGAGGAACGCAGTATTTT
>.|.|TRBV9|TRBJ2-3
CASSVVGGTSTDTQYF
TGTGCCAGCAGCGTAGTAGGCGGGACCAGCACAGATACGCAGTATTTT
>.|TRBD2|TRBV12-3/TRBV12-4|TRBJ2-3
CASSGLDTDTQYF
TGTGCCAGCAGTGGACTAGACACAGATACGCAGTATTTT
>.|.|TRBV5-4|TRBJ2-3
CASRSGLDSTDTQYF
TGTGCCAGCAGATCCGGACTCGATAGCACAGATACGCAGTATTTT
>.|TRBD2|TRBV10-3|TRBJ2-3
CAISESNGGPGLAGEQTQYF
TGTGCCATCAGTGAGTCGAATGGGGGACCGGGACTAGCGGGGGAGCAGACGCAGTATTTT